Here is one TCR beta chain with its context. Original methodology: Scientists estimated how many nucleated cells there were by amplifying reference gene primers. Sequencing used immunoSEQ multiplex PCR; TCRdb keeps in-frame clones, though not all of them. The DNA was the basis for D and trimming; V, J and clone size are from that table. Among some 190,000 clones, around 82% were seen once, and the ten largest hold roughly 4.5%. This specimen belongs to a study of blood T cell repertoires in COVID-19. The CDR3 runs to 15 residues. V lost 4 bases to trimming and J lost 0 bases; unmatched junction nucleotides: 3. Germline V CDR1 and CDR2: SGHRS, YFSETQ.

The gene calls are TRBV5-1 and TRBJ2-2; 7 bases align to TRBD1. This clonotype was sampled from a young man with acute COVID-19. Sequenced: PBMCs or T cells enriched from blood (not recorded which). This chain's CDR3 is CASSPGQANTGELFF. DNA of the CDR3: TGCGCCAGCAGCCCTGGACAGGCGAACACCGGGGAGCTGTTTTTT.